The source of this T cell receptor (beta chain) is a study of T cell responses to AZD1222 COVID-19 vaccine. The V gene lost 7 bases and the J gene lost 0 bases, with 7 bases spanning the gap. This CDR3 spans 13 amino acids. Germline assignment: CDR1 SGHRS and CDR2 YFSETQ. Profiled with immunoSEQ multiplex PCR; TCRdb holds only in-frame clones, not every one. The top ten clones hold around 2.9% of a sample with 150,000 or so clones, roughly nine tenths of them seen once. This clonotype was sampled from an adult in good health. The specimen was peripheral blood, collected on day 0 of AZD1222 vaccination. This chain links TRBV5-1 with TRBJ2-2; no reliable D call. The CDR3 protein is CASGPTNTGELFF. The CDR3 region has the DNA TGCGCCAGCGGTCCGACGAACACCGGGGAGCTGTTTTTT.